A single sample gave rise to the 18 T cell receptor beta chains below, sequenced in a study of cytomegalovirus exposure and HLA in healthy donors. PCR involved 60 Vbeta and 13 Jbeta primers. The method was immunoSEQ multiplex PCR; TCRdb's version includes in-frame clones alone and lacks a portion of them. The sample lists 150,000 or so clones, 84% occurring once. The source material was PBMCs. The receptor set was obtained from a man aged 25-40 years in good health and CMV-seronegative.

This sequence joins TRBV25-1 and TRBJ2-5, with D perhaps TRBD1 (5 bases). Germline-derived CDR1 and CDR2 are MGHDK and SYGVNS. Trimming stripped 3 bases from V and 7 bases from J, with 18 bases between. CDR3 length equals 15 residues. The DNA for the CDR3 is TGTGCCAGCAGTGACCCCAGACAGATGCCCGGGACCCAGTACTTC. Translation gives CASSDPRQMPGTQYF.

This clone has only one observation. The gene calls are TRBV5-1 and TRBJ2-7; 10 nucleotides agree with TRBD2. CDR3 size: 14 residues. The ends lost 3 bases at V and 4 bases at J; junction bases unmatched: 4. Per the germline V gene, CDR1 is SGHRS and CDR2 is YFSETQ. This chain's CDR3 is CASSSGTSVYEQYF. The CDR3 DNA sequence: TGCGCCAGCAGCTCCGGGACTAGCGTATACGAGCAGTACTTC. The whole variable domain, filled in from reference TRBV5-1 and TRBJ2-7, reads KAGVTQTPRYLIKTRGQQVTLSCSPISGHRSVSWYQQTPGQGLQFLFEYFSETQRNKGNFPGRFSGRQFSNSRSEMNVSTLELGDSALYLCASSSGTSVYEQYFGPGTRLTVT.

The chain has TRBV10-3 and TRBJ2-7; a possible D gene is TRBD2 (5 bases). CDR1 ENHRY and CDR2 SYGVKD come from the germline V gene. CDR3 length: 12 residues. Trimming removed 4 bases from V and 3 bases from J, with 7 bases in between. CDR3 DNA sequence: TGTGCCATCAGTGCGGGAAACTACGAGCAGTACTTC. Its protein product is CAISAGNYEQYF.

The chain links TRBV28 to TRBJ2-7; TRBD2 matches at 8 bases. Losses at the gene ends were 5 bases for V and 2 bases for J; bases not matched to a gene: 8. The CDR3 has 15 residues. CDR1 and CDR2 (germline): MDHEN, SYDVKM. The CDR3 bases are TGTGCCAGCAGTCCTCCGGGACTAGACCCCTACGAGCAGTACTTC. This translates into CASSPPGLDPYEQYF.

The chain has TRBV29-1 and TRBJ1-2; the D gene is possibly TRBD1 (6 bases). The length of the CDR3 is 13 residues. Per germline, CDR1 SQVTM and CDR2 ANQGSEA. V lost 5 bases and J 0 bases, leaving 10 bases between the germline ends. The CDR3 sequence is CSVRRGTNYGYTF. CDR3 nucleotides: TGCAGCGTTCGAAGGGGGACTAACTATGGCTACACCTTC.

The chain uses TRBV5-6 and TRBJ2-5, with D perhaps TRBD1 (6 bases). Germline V gives CDR1 SGHDT, CDR2 YYEEEE. The CDR3 spans 14 residues. V was trimmed by 1 base and J by 5 bases, leaving 12 bases between them. This CDR3 is CASSLSRGLETQYF. CDR3 bases: TGTGCCAGCAGCTTGAGCAGGGGCCTGGAGACCCAGTACTTC.

V gene TRBV7-2 combines with J gene TRBJ2-7, with D maybe TRBD2 (6 bases). Germline CDR1 is SGHTA and CDR2 is FQGNSA. With 5 bases removed from V and 2 bases from J, the gap between germline ends came to 16 bases. This CDR3 has 15 amino acids. CDR3 nucleotides: TGTGCCAGCAGCCCAGGAGGGTTCAAGGCCTACGAGCAGTACTTC. Translating it yields CASSPGGFKAYEQYF.

This chain connects TRBV19 to TRBJ2-7; possible D gene TRBD2, 5 bases. The CDR3 spans 11 residues. Trimming cost V 2 bases and J 7 bases, with 6 bases left between them. In germline, CDR1 is LNHDA, CDR2 SQIVND (reference sequence). CDR3 in amino acids: CASSIRGEQYF. In DNA form, the CDR3 reads TGTGCCAGTAGTATACGAGGGGAGCAGTACTTC.

The J gene is TRBJ2-5, the V gene TRBV27; possibly TRBD2 for D (7 bases). Trimming stripped 6 bases from V and 0 bases from J, with 14 bases between. Germline V gene data show CDR1 as MNHEY and CDR2 as SMNVEV (reference sequence). The CDR3 has 15 residues. Written as DNA, the CDR3 is TGTGCCAGCAGCCGAGGGGGGGCGGACCAAGAGACCCAGTACTTC. Protein sequence: CASSRGGADQETQYF.

J is TRBJ2-5 and V is TRBV15; TRBD2 agrees at 14 bases. The CDR3 totals 18 residues. After removal of 3 bases from V and 1 base from J, the junction contained 7 bases not matched to a gene. Germline V lookup: CDR1 LNHNV, CDR2 YYDKDF (reference sequence). In DNA, the CDR3 is TGTGCCACCAGCAGCGGGACTAGCGGGGGTGGAGGCCAAGAGACCCAGTACTTC. Translation gives CATSSGTSGGGGQETQYF.

This sequence joins TRBV10-1 and TRBJ2-7, with D tentatively TRBD1 (5 bases). Germline V CDR1 and CDR2: WNHNN, SYGVQD (reference sequence). Trimming removed 0 bases from V and 3 bases from J, with 9 bases in between. The CDR3 totals 14 residues. CDR3 in DNA: TGCGCCAGCAGTGAGTCTGAACAGGACTACGAGCAGTACTTC. It is translated as CASSESEQDYEQYF.

This chain's CDR3 is CASSVVSGPTGELFF. DNA of the CDR3: TGTGCCAGCAGCGTAGTTAGCGGGCCCACCGGGGAGCTGTTTTTT. J is TRBJ2-2 and V is TRBV9, with 7 bases fitting TRBD2. The germline V gene has CDR1 SGDLS and CDR2 YYNGEE. The CDR3 is 15 residues long. Losses at the gene ends were 0 bases for V and 4 bases for J; bases not matched to a gene: 3.

V and J are TRBV5-1 and TRBJ1-4; D remains unclear. CDR1 and CDR2 from the germline V gene are SGHRS and YFSETQ. This CDR3 comprises 13 residues. The V and J ends lost 0 bases and 8 bases respectively, with 8 bases between them. The CDR3 coding sequence is TGCGCCAGCAGCTTGGATACCGGGGAAAAACTGTTTTTT. It codes for CASSLDTGEKLFF. Filled out from reference TRBV5-1 and TRBJ1-4, the complete variable domain reads KAGVTQTPRYLIKTRGQQVTLSCSPISGHRSVSWYQQTPGQGLQFLFEYFSETQRNKGNFPGRFSGRQFSNSRSEMNVSTLELGDSALYLCASSLDTGEKLFFGSGTQLSVL.

The rearrangement uses TRBV6-1 and TRBJ1-2; a possible D gene is TRBD1 (5 bases). Trimming pared 8 bases from V and 4 bases from J, leaving 14 bases between. CDR3 length: 13 amino acids. From germline, CDR1 is MNHNS and CDR2 SASEGT. The CDR3 DNA follows: TGTGCCAGCGCGGCGGGACCCCCCTATGGCTACACCTTC. It is translated as CASAAGPPYGYTF.

The table lists this clone with a count of one. The V gene is TRBV5-4, the J gene TRBJ2-1; 8 nucleotides align to TRBD2. This CDR3 region has 14 residues. The germline CDR1 and CDR2 sequences are SGHNT and YYREEE (reference sequence). V lost 10 bases and J lost 5; bases outside the gene matches: 11. The CDR3 protein is CAYGGVFGNNEQFF. In nucleotides, the CDR3 is TGTGCCTACGGGGGGGTTTTTGGTAACAATGAGCAGTTCTTC.

The CDR3 coding sequence is TGTGCCAGCAGCTCCAAGGCAGGGGGTGAGCAGTTCTTC. As protein: CASSSKAGGEQFF. This rearrangement joins TRBV7-6 to TRBJ2-1; 7 bases line up with TRBD1. In germline, CDR1 is SGHVS, CDR2 FNYEAQ. The CDR3 consists of 13 residues. The V gene end was trimmed by 4 bases and the J gene end by 9 bases; junction bases not matched to a gene: 6.

This sequence joins TRBV6-1 and TRBJ1-2; D is uncertain. Per germline, CDR1 MNHNS and CDR2 SASEGT. CDR3 length equals 15 residues. Trimming took off 4 bases at V and 4 bases at J, with 16 bases between the two ends. CDR3 amino acids: CASSGRGAGSYGYTF. The CDR3 DNA is TGTGCCAGCAGTGGTCGAGGTGCGGGGTCCTATGGCTACACCTTC.

This chain connects TRBV27 to TRBJ2-7; the match to TRBD1 covers 9 bases. The germline V gene encodes CDR1 MNHEY and CDR2 SMNVEV (reference sequence). CDR3 length equals 15 residues. J was trimmed by 2 bases and V by 5 bases; bases with no gene match: 7. CDR3 bases: TGTGCCAGCAGTCTGCGGAACAGGGGGCCCTACGAGCAGTACTTC. It codes for CASSLRNRGPYEQYF.